Shown below are 18 T cell receptor beta chains from a single sample sequenced in a study of blood T cell repertoires in COVID-19. Repertoires were generated with immunoSEQ multiplex PCR, while TCRdb's copy carries only in-frame clones and drops some. The sample yields approximately 270,000 clones, around nine tenths seen once. The source material was peripheral blood. The receptors were sampled from a man aged 35 to 55 with active or convalescent COVID-19.

The V and J genes are TRBV27 and TRBJ1-2, with 7 bases matching TRBD1. V was clipped by 8 bases and J by 9 bases; unmatched bases: 12. This CDR3 has 13 residues. The germline V gene has CDR1 MNHEY and CDR2 SMNVEV (reference sequence). The CDR3 loop reads CASCPQGIGRYTF. CDR3 DNA: TGTGCCAGCTGCCCACAGGGGATCGGGCGCTACACCTTC.

The chain recombines TRBV7-3 with TRBJ2-7; 7 bases align to TRBD2. The CDR3 totals 19 residues. Germline V gives CDR1 SGHTA, CDR2 FQGTGA. V gave up 4 bases and J gave up 0 bases; unmatched junction bases: 18. DNA of the CDR3: TGTGCCAGCAGCTCAACGCCATTTTCTAGCGGACTAAGCTCCTACGAGCAGTACTTC. This translates into CASSSTPFSSGLSSYEQYF.

The CDR3 sequence: CAISSRDLSGELFF. The CDR3 coding sequence is TGTGCCATCAGTAGCCGGGATTTATCCGGGGAGCTGTTTTTT. The V and J genes are TRBV10-3 and TRBJ2-2, with D perhaps matching TRBD2 (5 bases). Per the germline V gene, CDR1 is ENHRY and CDR2 is SYGVKD. V was cut by 5 bases and J by 6 bases, with 13 bases left in between. The CDR3 length is 14 residues.

The chain's CDR3 is CASNLQSNTEAFF. DNA of the CDR3: TGTGCCTCAAACCTCCAGTCGAACACTGAAGCTTTCTTT. V usage is TRBV5-5 and J usage is TRBJ1-1; D gene uncertain. With 10 bases removed from V and 1 base from J, the gap between germline ends came to 14 bases. Germline CDR1 and CDR2: SGHKS and YYEKEE (reference sequence). The CDR3 loop spans 13 amino acids.

The chain employs TRBV4-1 and TRBJ2-7; 7 bases are a match to TRBD1. This CDR3 comprises 15 residues. The V gene end was trimmed by 3 bases and the J gene end by 5 bases; junction bases not matched to a gene: 10. Germline CDR1 reads MGHRA; CDR2 reads YSYEKL. DNA for the CDR3: TGCGCCAGCAGCCACCCATCGGACAGGTCACACGAGCAGTACTTC. It is translated as CASSHPSDRSHEQYF.

This clone was seen only once. The chain links TRBV2 to TRBJ1-4, with unresolved D. CDR1 and CDR2 from the germline V gene are SNHLY and FYNNEI. Trimming removed 8 bases at V and 10 bases at J, with 11 bases between. The CDR3 is made up of 11 amino acids. CDR3 nucleotide sequence: TGTGCCAGCGGTTGGGAGGCAAAACTGTTTTTT. Protein product: CASGWEAKLFF.

This clone was detected once. The gene calls are TRBV14 and TRBJ1-1; D call uncertain. With 0 bases removed from V and 1 base from J, the gap between germline ends came to 12 bases. The CDR3 spans 16 residues. Per the germline V gene, CDR1 is SGHDN and CDR2 is FVKESK. In DNA form, the CDR3 reads TGTGCCAGCAGCCAAGAGTGGCAGGCACCGAACACTGAAGCTTTCTTT. This sequence encodes CASSQEWQAPNTEAFF. Looking up the rest from reference TRBV14 and TRBJ1-1 gives the full variable domain: EAGVTQFPSHSVIEKGQTVTLRCDPISGHDNLYWYRRVMGKEIKFLLHFVKESKQDESGMPNNRFLAERTGGTYSTLKVQPAELEDSGVYFCASSQEWQAPNTEAFFGQGTRLTVV.

The chain joins TRBV30 to TRBJ2-7; D possibly corresponds to TRBD1 (5 bases). Looked up from germline, CDR1 is GTSNPN and CDR2 is SVGIG (reference sequence). The V gene lost 2 bases and the J gene lost 3 bases, with 8 bases spanning the gap. This CDR3 has 12 residues. The CDR3 coding sequence is TGTGCCTGGAGTAGAAGGGGCTACGAGCAGTACTTC. It is translated as CAWSRRGYEQYF. Full variable domain (rest looked up from reference TRBV30 and TRBJ2-7): SQTIHQWPATLVQPVGSPLSLECTVEGTSNPNLYWYRQAAGRGLQLLFYSVGIGQISSEVPQNLSASRPQDRQFILSSKKLLLSDSGFYLCAWSRRGYEQYFGPGTRLTVT.

The rearrangement uses TRBV29-1 and TRBJ2-1; a weak D match, TRBD1 (6 bases). The CDR3 is made up of 13 amino acids. The ends were cut back, 6 bases at V and 5 bases at J, with 14 bases in the middle. The germline V gene encodes CDR1 SQVTM and CDR2 ANQGSEA. The CDR3 DNA is TGCAGCGTCGCAAACCAGGGGAACAATGAGCAGTTCTTC. Its translation: CSVANQGNNEQFF.

The chain combines TRBV24-1 with TRBJ2-7; weak D call: TRBD1 (6 bases). The CDR3 extends over 16 amino acids. The germline V and J ends were trimmed by 2 bases and 2 bases, with 15 bases remaining between them. Germline CDR1 KGHDR, CDR2 SFDVKD. The CDR3 here is CATSDSRDNLPYEQYF. The DNA of the CDR3 is TGTGCCACCAGTGATTCCCGGGACAACCTGCCCTACGAGCAGTACTTC.

V gene TRBV15 combines with J gene TRBJ1-5, with no clear D. V was shortened by 0 bases and J by 5 bases, with 5 bases between the two germline ends. The germline V gene encodes CDR1 LNHNV and CDR2 YYDKDF (reference sequence). The CDR3 contains 13 residues. For the CDR3, the DNA is TGTGCCACCAGCAGAGAGAGGGATCAGCCCCAGCATTTT. Translation: CATSRERDQPQHF. Complete variable domain (other parts from reference TRBV15 and TRBJ1-5): DAMVIQNPRYQVTQFGKPVTLSCSQTLNHNVMYWYQQKSSQAPKLLFHYYDKDFNNEADTPDNFQSRRPNTSFCFLDIRSPGLGDTAMYLCATSRERDQPQHFGDGTRLSIL.

Only one count was recorded for this clone. The chain links TRBV23-1 to TRBJ1-5; the D is unclear. TRBV23-1 is designated an ORF whose function remains uncertain. The CDR3 has 16 residues. Trimming pared 1 base from V and 2 bases from J, leaving 12 bases between. CDR3: CASSQWGGGGNQPQHF. The CDR3 DNA sequence: TGCGCCAGCAGTCAATGGGGAGGCGGGGGCAATCAGCCCCAGCATTTT.

This chain connects TRBV9 to TRBJ2-2, with 9 positions matching TRBD1. Losses at the gene ends were 3 bases for V and 6 bases for J; bases not matched to a gene: 3. The CDR3 runs 14 residues. CDR1 is SGDLS and CDR2 is YYNGEE in the germline V gene. The CDR3 coding sequence is TGTGCCAGCAGCGGCACAGGGGGCTCCGGGGAGCTGTTTTTT. It is translated as CASSGTGGSGELFF.

V gene TRBV24-1 combines with J gene TRBJ1-1; D is uncertain. Trimming removed 0 bases from V and 5 bases from J, with 6 bases in between. Per germline, CDR1 KGHDR and CDR2 SFDVKD. The CDR3 is 13 amino acids. The DNA for the CDR3 is TGTGCCACCAGTGATTTGTCAGGAACTGAAGCTTTCTTT. Amino acids: CATSDLSGTEAFF.

V and J are TRBV15 and TRBJ2-4; TRBD1 agrees at 7 bases. After removal of 1 base from V and 4 bases from J, the junction contained 7 bases not matched to a gene. CDR1 and CDR2 from the germline V gene are LNHNV and YYDKDF (reference sequence). The CDR3 consists of 16 residues. In nucleotides, the CDR3 is TGTGCCACCAGCAGAGGGTTTGACAGGGAAAAAAACATTCAGTACTTC. Translating gives CATSRGFDREKNIQYF. Supplemented by reference TRBV15 and TRBJ2-4, the full variable domain reads DAMVIQNPRYQVTQFGKPVTLSCSQTLNHNVMYWYQQKSSQAPKLLFHYYDKDFNNEADTPDNFQSRRPNTSFCFLDIRSPGLGDTAMYLCATSRGFDREKNIQYFGAGTRLSVL.

This sequence joins TRBV3-1 (or the pseudogene TRBV3-2) and TRBJ2-5, with TRBD2 as a possible D gene (7 bases). The V end lost 4 bases, the J end lost 9 bases, and 18 bases lay between the germline ends. The germline V gene encodes CDR1 LGHDT and CDR2 YNNKEL (reference sequence). The CDR3 runs 14 residues. CDR3 sequence reads: CASSPTGGAGPQYF. Here the CDR3 DNA reads TGTGCCAGCAGCCCAACTGGGGGGGCTGGGCCCCAGTACTTC.

This chain connects TRBV6-1 to TRBJ2-7; possibly TRBD2 for D (6 bases). The CDR3 has 14 residues. Germline V lookup: CDR1 MNHNS, CDR2 SASEGT. Trimming shortened V by 0 bases and J by 6 bases, and 12 bases separated the two germline ends. The CDR3 DNA sequence: TGTGCCAGCAGTGAAGCGCGGTTGGGGGGCGAGCAGTACTTC. As protein: CASSEARLGGEQYF.

This sequence joins TRBV3-1 (or the pseudogene TRBV3-2) and TRBJ1-6, with a tentative D call TRBD1 (6 bases). V dropped 3 bases and J dropped 5 bases, with 8 bases sitting between them. The CDR3 is 14 amino acids. CDR1 LGHDT and CDR2 YNNKEL come from the germline V gene (reference sequence). CDR3 loop: CASSHWTDNSPLHF. The CDR3 DNA sequence: TGTGCCAGCAGCCATTGGACAGATAATTCACCCCTCCACTTT.